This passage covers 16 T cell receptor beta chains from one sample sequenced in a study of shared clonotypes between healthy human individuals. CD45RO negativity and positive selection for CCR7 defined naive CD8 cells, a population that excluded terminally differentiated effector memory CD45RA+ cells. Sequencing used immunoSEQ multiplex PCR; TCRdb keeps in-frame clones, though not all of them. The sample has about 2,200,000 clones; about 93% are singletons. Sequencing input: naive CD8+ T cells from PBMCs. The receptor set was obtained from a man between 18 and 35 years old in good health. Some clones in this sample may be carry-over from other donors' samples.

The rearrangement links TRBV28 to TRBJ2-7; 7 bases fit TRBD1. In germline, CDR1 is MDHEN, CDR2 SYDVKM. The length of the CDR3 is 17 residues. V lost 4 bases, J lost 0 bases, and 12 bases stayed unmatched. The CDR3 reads CASSWGLRGRSSYEQYF. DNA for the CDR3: TGTGCCAGCAGTTGGGGATTAAGGGGGCGCAGCTCCTACGAGCAGTACTTC.

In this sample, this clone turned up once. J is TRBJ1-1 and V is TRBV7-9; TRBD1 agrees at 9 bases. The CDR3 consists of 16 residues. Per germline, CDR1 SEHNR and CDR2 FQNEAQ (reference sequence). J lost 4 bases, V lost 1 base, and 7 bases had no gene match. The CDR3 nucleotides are TGTGCCAGCAGCTTAGGGGACAGGGTTATGGGCACTGAAGCTTTCTTT. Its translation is CASSLGDRVMGTEAFF.

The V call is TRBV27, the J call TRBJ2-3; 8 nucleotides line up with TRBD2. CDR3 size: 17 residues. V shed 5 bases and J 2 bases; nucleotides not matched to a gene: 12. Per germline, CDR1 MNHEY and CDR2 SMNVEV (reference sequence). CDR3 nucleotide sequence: TGTGCCAGCAGTCCGCTGAGGCTAGCGGGTTACACAGATACGCAGTATTTT. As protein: CASSPLRLAGYTDTQYF.

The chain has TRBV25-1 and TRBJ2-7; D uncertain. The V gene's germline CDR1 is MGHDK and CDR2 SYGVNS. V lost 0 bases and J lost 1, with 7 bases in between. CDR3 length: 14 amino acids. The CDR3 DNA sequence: TGTGCCAGCAGTGAATATGGATCTTCCTACGAGCAGTACTTC. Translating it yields CASSEYGSSYEQYF.

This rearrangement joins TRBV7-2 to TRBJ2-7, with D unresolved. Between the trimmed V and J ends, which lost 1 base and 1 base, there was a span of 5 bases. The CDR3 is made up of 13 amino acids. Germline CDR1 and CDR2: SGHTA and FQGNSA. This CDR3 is CASSLDASYEQYF. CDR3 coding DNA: TGTGCCAGCAGCTTAGACGCATCCTACGAGCAGTACTTC.

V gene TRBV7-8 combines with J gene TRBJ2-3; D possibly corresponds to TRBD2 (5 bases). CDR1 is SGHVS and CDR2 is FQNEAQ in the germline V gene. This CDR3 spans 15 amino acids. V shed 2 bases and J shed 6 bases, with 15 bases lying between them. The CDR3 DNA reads TGTGCCAGCAGCTTACTCCTTAACTGGGAGGATACGCAGTATTTT. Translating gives CASSLLLNWEDTQYF. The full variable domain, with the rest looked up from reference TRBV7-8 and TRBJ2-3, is GAGVSQSPRYKVAKRGQDVALRCDPISGHVSLFWYQQALGQGPEFLTYFQNEAQLDKSGLPSDRFFAERPEGSVSTLKIQRTQQEDSAVYLCASSLLLNWEDTQYFGPGTRLTVL.

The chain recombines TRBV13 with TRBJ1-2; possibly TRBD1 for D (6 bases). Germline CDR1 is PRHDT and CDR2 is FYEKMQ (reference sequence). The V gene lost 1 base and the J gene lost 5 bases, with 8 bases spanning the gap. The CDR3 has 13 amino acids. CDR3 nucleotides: TGTGCCAGCAGCTTAGAACAGGGATATGGCTACACCTTC. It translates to CASSLEQGYGYTF. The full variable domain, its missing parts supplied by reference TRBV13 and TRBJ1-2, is AAGVIQSPRHLIKEKRETATLKCYPIPRHDTVYWYQQGPGQDPQFLISFYEKMQSDKGSIPDRFSAQQFSDYHSELNMSSLELGDSALYFCASSLEQGYGYTFGSGTRLTVV.

This chain's CDR3 is CAWSGYREGDSPLHF. The CDR3 DNA reads as TGTGCCTGGAGTGGCTACAGGGAGGGCGATTCACCCCTCCACTTT. J is TRBJ1-6 and V is TRBV30; perhaps TRBD1 as D (6 bases). V lost 1 base and J 8 bases, leaving 15 bases between the germline ends. Germline CDR1 is GTSNPN and CDR2 is SVGIG (reference sequence). The CDR3 extends over 15 amino acids.

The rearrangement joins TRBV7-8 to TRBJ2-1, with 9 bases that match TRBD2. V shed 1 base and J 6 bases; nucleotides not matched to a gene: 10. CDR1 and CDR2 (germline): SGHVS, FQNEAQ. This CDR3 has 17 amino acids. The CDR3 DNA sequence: TGTGCCAGCAGCTTAGATTTGCGGGAGGGCCTTTTCAATGAGCAGTTCTTC. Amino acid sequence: CASSLDLREGLFNEQFF.

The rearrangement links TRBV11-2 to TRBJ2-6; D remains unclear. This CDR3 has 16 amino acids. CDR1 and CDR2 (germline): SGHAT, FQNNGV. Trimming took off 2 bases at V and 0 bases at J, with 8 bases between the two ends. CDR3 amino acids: CASSLSSFSGANVLTF. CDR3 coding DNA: TGTGCCAGCAGCTTATCAAGCTTCTCTGGGGCCAACGTCCTGACTTTC.

The CDR3 coding sequence is TGTGCCAGCAGTTCTCCCCTGGGGTGGGCTGAAGCTTTCTTT. Its translation: CASSSPLGWAEAFF. The rearrangement joins TRBV28 to TRBJ1-1, with D uncertain. V lost 4 bases to trimming and J lost 6 bases, with 15 bases between them. Germline assignment: CDR1 MDHEN and CDR2 SYDVKM. The CDR3 extends over 14 amino acids.

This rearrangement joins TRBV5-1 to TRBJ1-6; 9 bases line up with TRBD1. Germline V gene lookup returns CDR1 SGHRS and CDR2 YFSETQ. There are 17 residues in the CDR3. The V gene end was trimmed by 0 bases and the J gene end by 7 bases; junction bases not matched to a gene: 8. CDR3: CASSLGDREMRNSPLHF. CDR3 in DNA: TGCGCCAGCAGCTTGGGGGACAGGGAAATGAGGAATTCACCCCTCCACTTT.

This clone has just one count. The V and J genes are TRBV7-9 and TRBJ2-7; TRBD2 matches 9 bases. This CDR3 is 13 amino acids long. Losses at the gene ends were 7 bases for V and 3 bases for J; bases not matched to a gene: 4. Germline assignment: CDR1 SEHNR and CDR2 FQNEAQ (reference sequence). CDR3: CASNKRGDYEQYF. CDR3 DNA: TGTGCCAGCAATAAGCGGGGGGACTACGAGCAGTACTTC.

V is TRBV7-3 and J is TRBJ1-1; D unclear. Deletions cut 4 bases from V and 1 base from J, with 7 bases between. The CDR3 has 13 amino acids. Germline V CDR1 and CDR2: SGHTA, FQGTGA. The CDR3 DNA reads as TGTGCCAGCAGCTACGGACCGAACACTGAAGCTTTCTTT. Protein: CASSYGPNTEAFF.

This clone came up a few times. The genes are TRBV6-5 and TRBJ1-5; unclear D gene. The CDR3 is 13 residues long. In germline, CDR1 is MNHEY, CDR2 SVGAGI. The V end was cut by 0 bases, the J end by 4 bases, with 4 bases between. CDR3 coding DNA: TGTGCCAGCAGTTACTCCGAAAATCAGCCCCAGCATTTT. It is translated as CASSYSENQPQHF.

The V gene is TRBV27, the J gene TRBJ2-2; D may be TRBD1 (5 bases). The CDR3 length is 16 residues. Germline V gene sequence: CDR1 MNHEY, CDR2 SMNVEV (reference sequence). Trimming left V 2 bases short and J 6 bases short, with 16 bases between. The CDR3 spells CASSLVLGQGAGELFF. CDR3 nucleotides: TGTGCCAGCAGTTTAGTTCTCGGGCAAGGGGCCGGGGAGCTGTTTTTT.